Shown below are 25 T cell receptor beta chains from a single sample sequenced in a study of human T cells and chemical hapten exposure. TCRdb reprocessed the RACE reads via MiXCR and lists one record per CDR3 protein. The sample includes tens of thousands of distinct CDR3 sequences, 8% to 9.5% of them seen just once. Regarding time point: patch test 3, about 24 weeks after DPC sensitization. Treatment given: therapeutic diphenylcyclopropenone sensitization with weekly scalp DPC. Unfractionated whole blood served as the source for total RNA extraction. The starting material was whole blood, obtained in connection with sensitization to the hapten diphenylcyclopropenone (DPC). All receptors derive from a man in his fifties or sixties with alopecia areata. Some clones in this sample may be carry-over from other donors' samples.

This chain links TRBV28 with TRBJ1-6; D may be TRBD1 (6 bases). The CDR3 totals 15 residues. V shed 4 bases and J shed 2 bases, with 9 bases lying between them. Germline V gene data show CDR1 as MDHEN and CDR2 as SYDVKM. CDR3 in DNA: TGTGCCAGCAGTTCCTCAGGGGCCTATAATTCACCCCTCCACTTT. Translating gives CASSSSGAYNSPLHF.

A remark on this clonotype: This may come from a read error, since a much larger clone is one base off. The gene calls are TRBV28 and TRBJ1-2, with D possibly TRBD1 on 5 matching bases. This CDR3 region has 13 residues. Germline V gives CDR1 MDHEN, CDR2 SYDVKM. CDR3 sequence reads: CASSPGTDYSYTF. The CDR3 DNA sequence: TGTGCCAGCAGCCCCGGGACTGACTATAGCTACACCTTC.

In its sample, this clonotype was seen many times. J is TRBJ1-1 and V is TRBV5-1; a possible D gene is TRBD1 (6 bases). CDR1 and CDR2 (germline): SGHRS, YFSETQ. This CDR3 has 13 amino acids. Between the trimmed V and J ends, which lost 6 bases and 4 bases, there was a span of 13 bases. The CDR3 DNA sequence: TGCGCCAGCACCTTTGAAGGGGGCACTGAAGCTTTCTTT. Protein product: CASTFEGGTEAFF.

This clonotype has a handful of counts. CDR3 protein: CASSLGRSGYTF. In DNA, the CDR3 is TGTGCCAGCAGTTTAGGGCGGTCTGGCTACACCTTC. V gene TRBV12-3 or TRBV12-4 combines with J gene TRBJ1-2; D not certain. With 1 base removed from V and 7 bases from J, the gap between germline ends came to 7 bases. The CDR3 length is 12 residues.

This clonotype came up many times. The chain couples TRBV28 to TRBJ2-1, with 7 nucleotides matching TRBD2. This CDR3 has 11 residues. Germline V CDR1 and CDR2: MDHEN, SYDVKM. V dropped 3 bases and J dropped 13; count of bases not matched to a gene: 3. CDR3 sequence (DNA): TGTGCCAGCAGTTTCAGCGGGATACAGTTCTTC. Residues: CASSFSGIQFF.

As concerns this clonotype: A much more abundant neighbour one base away suggests this may be a read error. The J gene is TRBJ2-7, the V gene TRBV5-1; 8 bases fit TRBD2. Trimming removed 0 bases from V and 6 bases from J; junction bases left unmatched: 14. CDR1 and CDR2 (germline): SGHRS, YFSETQ. The CDR3 has 17 residues. The CDR3 sequence: CASSLEPVDSGNAEQYF. The CDR3 DNA follows: TGCGCCAGCAGCTTGGAACCAGTGGATAGCGGGAACGCCGAGCAGTACTTC.

This rearrangement joins TRBV19 to TRBJ2-2, with TRBD1 identical over 9 bases. This CDR3 has 15 amino acids. The germline gives CDR1 LNHDA, CDR2 SQIVND (reference sequence). V lost 4 bases to trimming and J lost 5 bases; unmatched junction nucleotides: 5. The chain's CDR3 is CASSRGQGLTGELFF. For the CDR3, the DNA is TGTGCCAGTAGTAGGGGACAGGGCTTGACCGGGGAGCTGTTTTTT. Filled out from reference TRBV19 and TRBJ2-2, the complete variable domain reads DGGITQSPKYLFRKEGQNVTLSCEQNLNHDAMYWYRQDPGQGLRLIYYSQIVNDFQKGDIAEGYSVSREKKESFPLTVTSAQKNPTAFYLCASSRGQGLTGELFFGEGSRLTVL.

In its sample, this clonotype was seen many times. The chain combines TRBV29-1 with TRBJ2-3; TRBD1 matches 8 bases. V shed 7 bases, J shed 2 bases, and the junction held 5 bases outside the gene matches. Germline V CDR1 and CDR2: SQVTM, ANQGSEA. CDR3 length: 13 amino acids. CDR3 sequence (DNA): TGCAGCGGAAAACAGGGGGACACAGATACGCAGTATTTT. Encoded protein: CSGKQGDTDTQYF.

This clonotype was observed at least ten times. The V and J genes are TRBV7-2 and TRBJ2-3, with D possibly matching TRBD2 (6 bases). Germline CDR1 SGHTA, CDR2 FQGNSA. CDR3 length: 13 amino acids. V dropped 1 base and J dropped 4 bases, with 6 bases sitting between them. As DNA, the CDR3 is TGTGCCAGCAGCTTAGTAGCGGCAGATACGCAGTATTTT. This sequence encodes CASSLVAADTQYF.

The sample holds a few counts of this clonotype. The chain recombines TRBV12-3 or TRBV12-4 with TRBJ2-7; TRBD1 matches at 8 bases. V dropped 5 bases and J dropped 4; count of bases not matched to a gene: 10. This CDR3 has 15 amino acids. This CDR3 reads CASSPVDRVKYEQYF. The CDR3 DNA is TGTGCCAGCAGTCCCGTGGACAGGGTAAAGTACGAGCAGTACTTC.

As regards this clonotype: This sequence may be a read error, since a much larger clone differs from it by one base. The genes are TRBV7-8 and TRBJ2-1, with D maybe TRBD1 (6 bases). Per germline, CDR1 SGHVS and CDR2 FQNEAQ. The CDR3 has 14 amino acids. The CDR3: CASGFRDIYNEQFF. CDR3 nucleotide sequence: TGTGCCAGCGGCTTTAGGGACATATACAATGAGCAGTTCTTC.

On this clonotype itself: A much larger clone differs by one base, so this may be a read error. The chain couples TRBV4-2 to TRBJ2-1, with D tentatively TRBD2 (5 bases). The length of the CDR3 is 14 residues. V lost 5 bases and J 7 bases, leaving 15 bases between the germline ends. CDR1 is LGHNA and CDR2 is YNFKEQ in the germline V gene. The CDR3 spells CASSMELDINEQFF. In DNA, the CDR3 is TGTGCCAGCAGCATGGAACTAGATATAAATGAGCAGTTCTTC.

The chain carries TRBV18 and TRBJ1-1, with TRBD1 identical over 10 bases. V shed 3 bases and J 3 bases; nucleotides not matched to a gene: 7. The CDR3 has 16 residues. CDR1 is KGHSH and CDR2 is LQKENI in the germline V gene. The CDR3 nucleotides are TGTGCCAGCTCACCCAAGACAGGGGGCCGGGACACTGAAGCTTTCTTT. The encoded protein is CASSPKTGGRDTEAFF.

This clonotype came up many times. The chain combines TRBV5-1 with TRBJ2-4, with 7 bases aligning to TRBD2. The germline V gene encodes CDR1 SGHRS and CDR2 YFSETQ. The CDR3 sequence is 13 residues long. Trimming removed 2 bases from V and 7 bases from J; junction bases left unmatched: 3. In nucleotides, the CDR3 is TGCGCCAGCAGCTTCTCGGGAGGTAACATTCAGTACTTC. Its protein is CASSFSGGNIQYF.

The V call is TRBV7-2, the J call TRBJ2-5, with D unresolved. V lost 3 bases and J lost 5, with 10 bases in between. Germline loops: CDR1 SGHTA, CDR2 FQGNSA. This CDR3 contains 13 residues. Written as DNA, the CDR3 is TGTGCCAGCAGCTTCGCAGAGAGGGAGACCCAGTACTTC. The encoded protein is CASSFAERETQYF.

The V gene is TRBV7-2, the J gene TRBJ1-2; D might be TRBD1 (6 bases). Germline V gene data show CDR1 as SGHTA and CDR2 as FQGNSA. This CDR3 contains 17 residues. Trimming cost V 5 bases and J 5 bases, with 24 bases left between them. The CDR3 region is CASSPRFDSGAVYGYTF. The CDR3, as DNA: TGTGCCAGCAGCCCACGATTTGACTCAGGGGCTGTTTATGGCTACACCTTC.

The genes are TRBV29-1 and TRBJ2-1, with 7 positions matching TRBD2. CDR3 length: 14 residues. V was clipped by 6 bases and J by 4 bases; unmatched bases: 9. Germline V gene sequence: CDR1 SQVTM, CDR2 ANQGSEA. The CDR3 is CSVAGAQEYNEQFF. The CDR3 DNA sequence: TGCAGCGTCGCGGGAGCGCAGGAATACAATGAGCAGTTCTTC.

This clonotype came up a few times. The chain has TRBV7-8 and TRBJ1-1, with TRBD1 matching over 9 bases. The CDR3 loop spans 15 amino acids. Germline V lookup: CDR1 SGHVS, CDR2 FQNEAQ. J gave up 6 bases and V 5 bases, and 10 bases lay outside the gene matches. The chain's CDR3 is CASSMLGQGRAEAFF. Written as DNA, the CDR3 is TGTGCCAGCAGCATGCTAGGACAGGGGAGAGCTGAAGCTTTCTTT.

Ten or more counts support this clonotype. The chain carries TRBV6-6 and TRBJ2-5; no reliable D call. The germline V gene encodes CDR1 MNHNY and CDR2 SVGAGI (reference sequence). The CDR3 runs 13 residues. The V gene lost 6 bases and the J gene lost 5 bases, with 13 bases spanning the gap. For the CDR3, the DNA is TGTGCCAGCAGCCCCGGTCTGAGGGAGACCCAGTACTTC. This sequence encodes CASSPGLRETQYF.

Ten or more counts support this clonotype. The CDR3 here is CASSQRVAEPTDTQYF. CDR3 sequence (DNA): TGCGCCAGCAGCCAACGGGTAGCGGAGCCCACAGATACGCAGTATTTT. The rearrangement uses TRBV4-1 and TRBJ2-3; tentative D call: TRBD2 (6 bases). This CDR3 is built from 16 residues. V lost 2 bases and J lost 2, with 14 bases in between. Germline V gene data show CDR1 as MGHRA and CDR2 as YSYEKL.

The J gene is TRBJ1-2, the V gene TRBV29-1, with a tentative D call TRBD1 (5 bases). V was pared by 1 base and J by 0 bases, with 9 bases between. Per germline, CDR1 SQVTM and CDR2 ANQGSEA. CDR3 length: 14 amino acids. CDR3 coding DNA: TGCAGCGTTGAAGGGCAGGGAACTAACTATGGCTACACCTTC. Protein sequence: CSVEGQGTNYGYTF.

By share, this clonotype counts as medium-sized (0.01 to 0.1%). J is TRBJ2-7 and V is TRBV20-1, with a weak D call TRBD2 (7 bases). This CDR3 region has 18 residues. The V gene lost 6 bases and the J gene lost 0 bases, with 27 bases spanning the gap. The germline V gene encodes CDR1 DFQATT and CDR2 SNEGSKA (reference sequence). CDR3 sequence: CSAPGTKVGLADSYEQYF. As DNA, the CDR3 is TGCAGTGCCCCCGGGACAAAGGTCGGGCTAGCGGACTCCTACGAGCAGTACTTC.

Many counts were recorded for this clonotype. The gene calls are TRBV7-2 and TRBJ2-7; 12 bases align to TRBD2. CDR3 size: 15 residues. V gave up 6 bases and J gave up 7 bases; unmatched junction bases: 10. Germline values: CDR1 SGHTA, CDR2 FQGNSA. Here the CDR3 DNA reads TGTGCCAGCAGTCTTCGACTAGCGGGAGCTGAAGAGCAGTACTTC. Amino acid sequence: CASSLRLAGAEEQYF.

This clonotype has at least ten counts. The chain carries TRBV7-3 and TRBJ2-2, with 7 positions matching TRBD1. CDR1 is SGHTA, CDR2 FQGTGA, per germline. V shed 6 bases and J 1 base; nucleotides not matched to a gene: 5. CDR3 length: 15 amino acids. CDR3 protein: CASRRDSLNTGELFF. CDR3 nucleotide sequence: TGTGCCAGCAGGAGGGACAGTCTGAACACCGGGGAGCTGTTTTTT.

This clonotype was counted once. The chain has TRBV20-1 and TRBJ2-2; D not certain. V gave up 7 bases and J gave up 0 bases, with 9 bases separating them. The CDR3 is 13 residues long. CDR1 is DFQATT and CDR2 is SNEGSKA in the germline V gene (reference sequence). The CDR3, as DNA: TGCAGTGGAAGGAACGCGAACACCGGGGAGCTGTTTTTT. This translates into CSGRNANTGELFF.